This T cell receptor beta chain was retrieved from a study of blood T cells in healthy people across ages. As for this clonotype: The antigen remains undetermined.

A second PCR of about 6 to 11 cycles used a sample-barcoded 5' primer and a J-beta primer mix. One entry per CDR3 protein, called by TCRdb with MiXCR from the 5' RACE reads. The table has about 670,000 distinct CDR3 sequences, over 40% seen once. This CDR3 has 14 residues. V lost 3 bases to trimming and J lost 2 bases, with 9 bases between them. Germline V gene sequence: CDR1 LNHNV, CDR2 YYDKDF (reference sequence). General study points: Conclusively comparing naive with antigen-experienced cells was impossible with unsorted PBMCs. Compared with aged donors, long-lived donors showed fewer expanded clones, suggesting selection.

The source material was blood. The chain uses TRBV15 and TRBJ2-3, with unresolved D. The receptor's source is an elderly man in good health. This chain's CDR3 is CATSSSRNTDTQYF. As DNA, the CDR3 is TGTGCCACCAGCAGCTCTAGAAACACAGATACGCAGTATTTT.